What follows are 25 T cell receptor beta chains derived from one specimen sequenced in a study of STAT5B mutations in CD4+ large granular lymphocyte leukemia. The assay was immunoSEQ multiplex PCR, and TCRdb's table has in-frame clones only and misses some. The sample holds 25,000 to 35,000 clones, around 74% seen once. The sample comprised CD4+ T cells from blood buffy coats. The receptor set was obtained from a human donor in good health.

V gene TRBV7-2 combines with J gene TRBJ1-6; TRBD1 is a possible D gene (6 bases). V shed 2 bases and J shed 8 bases, with 13 bases lying between them. CDR1 and CDR2 from the germline V gene are SGHTA and FQGNSA. This CDR3 contains 15 residues. CDR3 amino acids: CASSLIPGADSPLHF. The CDR3 DNA follows: TGTGCCAGCAGCTTAATTCCAGGGGCGGATTCACCCCTCCACTTT.

The chain links TRBV5-6 to TRBJ1-1; D may be TRBD1 (6 bases). Trimming shortened V by 5 bases and J by 5 bases, and 13 bases separated the two germline ends. The CDR3 runs 13 residues. CDR1 is SGHDT, CDR2 YYEEEE, per germline. CDR3 DNA sequence: TGTGCCAGCAGTTATCCGAGGGGGACTGAAGCTTTCTTT. Translated: CASSYPRGTEAFF. The full variable domain, in which reference TRBV5-6 and TRBJ1-1 provide the parts outside the CDR3, is DAGVTQSPTHLIKTRGQQVTLRCSPKSGHDTVSWYQQALGQGPQFIFQYYEEEERQRGNFPDRFSGHQFPNYSSELNVNALLLGDSALYLCASSYPRGTEAFFGQGTRLTVV.

V and J are TRBV7-2 and TRBJ2-2; D is undetermined. CDR1 and CDR2 from the germline V gene are SGHTA and FQGNSA. V lost 1 base, J lost 5 bases, and 11 bases lay in between. CDR3 size: 15 residues. Here the CDR3 DNA reads TGTGCCAGCAGCTTAGAAGGCGTAGCAACCGGGGAGCTGTTTTTT. Protein sequence: CASSLEGVATGELFF.

The V call is TRBV18, the J call TRBJ2-7; a possible D gene is TRBD1 (5 bases). The germline V gene encodes CDR1 KGHSH and CDR2 LQKENI. The V and J ends lost 3 bases and 1 base respectively, with 10 bases between them. The CDR3 runs to 14 residues. The CDR3 DNA follows: TGTGCCAGCTCACCGCGACAGACGTCCTACGAGCAGTACTTC. It codes for CASSPRQTSYEQYF.

The chain recombines TRBV5-1 with TRBJ2-3; no clear D gene. V was cut by 0 bases and J by 8 bases, with 13 bases left in between. In germline, CDR1 is SGHRS, CDR2 YFSETQ. This CDR3 has 14 amino acids. The CDR3, as DNA: TGCGCCAGCAGCTTGGCCCAAATTGAGGCTACGCAGTATTTT. Protein: CASSLAQIEATQYF.

The chain links TRBV27 to TRBJ2-1; 10 bases align to TRBD1. The germline gives CDR1 MNHEY, CDR2 SMNVEV (reference sequence). The ends lost 2 bases at V and 9 bases at J; junction bases unmatched: 4. The CDR3 has 14 residues. This CDR3 reads CASSLRDRGGEQFF. The CDR3 nucleotides read TGTGCCAGCAGTTTAAGGGACAGGGGAGGTGAGCAGTTCTTC.

In its sample, this clone was seen once. The chain is built from TRBV5-1 and TRBJ2-5, with a weak D call TRBD2 (6 bases). V lost 3 bases and J 4 bases, leaving 10 bases between the germline ends. Per germline, CDR1 SGHRS and CDR2 YFSETQ. There are 13 residues in the CDR3. Here the CDR3 reads CASSWREGETQYF. The CDR3 DNA reads as TGCGCCAGCAGCTGGCGGGAAGGAGAGACCCAGTACTTC.

The gene calls are TRBV11-2 and TRBJ1-1; tentative D call: TRBD1 (6 bases). This CDR3 has 17 amino acids. With 0 bases removed from V and 6 bases from J, the gap between germline ends came to 20 bases. In germline, CDR1 is SGHAT, CDR2 FQNNGV. CDR3 nucleotides: TGTGCCAGCAGCTTAGAGGGTGTGGGGGGCGTAAGGGCTGAAGCTTTCTTT. Its translation is CASSLEGVGGVRAEAFF.

The chain couples TRBV2 to TRBJ1-1; D possibly corresponds to TRBD1 (5 bases). CDR3 size: 14 residues. From germline, CDR1 is SNHLY and CDR2 FYNNEI. With 1 base removed from V and 3 bases from J, the gap between germline ends came to 9 bases. In DNA, the CDR3 is TGTGCCAGCAGTGAAGTGGGGGGGGACACTGAAGCTTTCTTT. It yields the protein CASSEVGGDTEAFF.

A few counts support this clone. J is TRBJ2-2 and V is TRBV19; D gene unclear. The CDR3 has 15 amino acids. Germline V lookup: CDR1 LNHDA, CDR2 SQIVND (reference sequence). Trimming removed 9 bases at V and 4 bases at J, with 18 bases between. The CDR3 coding sequence is TGTGCCAGCCACCGGGCTGGCGGTAGCACCGGGGAGCTGTTTTTT. Its translation: CASHRAGGSTGELFF.

The chain couples TRBV27 to TRBJ1-1, with D unresolved. Germline V lookup: CDR1 MNHEY, CDR2 SMNVEV (reference sequence). This CDR3 contains 13 residues. Between the trimmed V and J ends, which lost 10 bases and 2 bases, there was a span of 14 bases. The CDR3 nucleotides are TGTGCCACCGCCGGCAGGCACAACACTGAAGCTTTCTTT. It encodes CATAGRHNTEAFF.

CDR3 sequence (DNA): TGTGCCAGCAGTTACTCTGGGACTAGCCGCACAGATACGCAGTATTTT. Translation gives CASSYSGTSRTDTQYF. The J gene is TRBJ2-3, the V gene TRBV6-5; 9 nucleotides match TRBD2. V shed 0 bases, J shed 1 base, and the junction held 2 bases outside the gene matches. Germline assignment: CDR1 MNHEY and CDR2 SVGAGI. The CDR3 contains 16 residues.

The chain couples TRBV5-6 to TRBJ1-1; D possibly corresponds to TRBD1 (6 bases). Germline CDR1 and CDR2: SGHDT and YYEEEE. The ends were cut back, 2 bases at V and 4 bases at J, with 24 bases in the middle. This CDR3 is built from 18 residues. CDR3 in DNA: TGTGCCAGCAGCTTCAGCCCAATTCGGGACAAATCATCCACTGAAGCTTTCTTT. Its protein product is CASSFSPIRDKSSTEAFF.

J is TRBJ2-7 and V is TRBV11-2; 9 nucleotides align to TRBD1. This CDR3 spans 15 amino acids. The V segment lost 4 bases and the J segment 4 bases; nucleotides outside the gene matches: 8. Germline V gene data show CDR1 as SGHAT and CDR2 as FQNNGV. The CDR3, as DNA: TGTGCCAGCAGCTCCGCAACAGGGGGCACTTACGAGCAGTACTTC. It is translated as CASSSATGGTYEQYF.

The genes are TRBV5-1 and TRBJ2-2, with D perhaps TRBD1 or TRBD2 (5 bases each). This CDR3 contains 16 residues. The ends were cut back, 4 bases at V and 7 bases at J, with 20 bases in the middle. Germline lookup yields CDR1 SGHRS and CDR2 YFSETQ. This CDR3 reads CASSPRDPASGGELFF. The CDR3 DNA reads TGCGCCAGCAGCCCCCGGGACCCGGCTTCGGGCGGGGAGCTGTTTTTT. Full variable domain (outside the CDR3, taken from reference TRBV5-1 and TRBJ2-2): KAGVTQTPRYLIKTRGQQVTLSCSPISGHRSVSWYQQTPGQGLQFLFEYFSETQRNKGNFPGRFSGRQFSNSRSEMNVSTLELGDSALYLCASSPRDPASGGELFFGEGSRLTVL.

The gene calls are TRBV7-9 and TRBJ2-3; D gene unclear. Trimming removed 5 bases from V and 2 bases from J, with 5 bases in between. The CDR3 has 12 amino acids. CDR1 SEHNR and CDR2 FQNEAQ come from the germline V gene (reference sequence). The CDR3 protein is CASSASTDTQYF. The CDR3 DNA follows: TGTGCCAGCAGCGCCTCCACAGATACGCAGTATTTT.

In DNA form, the CDR3 reads TGTGCCAGCAGCCAAGATTTGGGACTAGCGGGAGTTGATGAGCAGTTCTTC. It codes for CASSQDLGLAGVDEQFF. The chain employs TRBV14 and TRBJ2-1, with 14 nucleotides matching TRBD2. CDR3 length: 17 residues. V was clipped by 0 bases and J by 8 bases; unmatched bases: 6. The germline V gene has CDR1 SGHDN and CDR2 FVKESK.

The V call is TRBV9, the J call TRBJ2-3; D may be TRBD2 (6 bases). This CDR3 region has 15 residues. Germline V gives CDR1 SGDLS, CDR2 YYNGEE. The V end was cut by 3 bases, the J end by 3 bases, with 14 bases between. The CDR3 spells CASSASGTYTDTQYF. The CDR3, as DNA: TGTGCCAGCAGCGCCTCCGGGACTTATACAGATACGCAGTATTTT. The complete variable domain, with remaining parts taken from reference TRBV9 and TRBJ2-3, reads DSGVTQTPKHLITATGQRVTLRCSPRSGDLSVYWYQQSLDQGLQFLIQYYNGEERAKGNILERFSAQQFPDLHSELNLSSLELGDSALYFCASSASGTYTDTQYFGPGTRLTVL.

This clone was detected only once. The chain combines TRBV2 with TRBJ2-7; tentatively, D is TRBD1 (7 bases). Germline CDR1 is SNHLY and CDR2 is FYNNEI. The germline V and J ends were trimmed by 7 bases and 6 bases, with 16 bases remaining between them. CDR3 length equals 13 residues. CDR3 nucleotide sequence: TGTGCCAGCAATCCGAACAGGGGAGGCGAGCAGTACTTC. Protein: CASNPNRGGEQYF.

The chain recombines TRBV14 with TRBJ2-2; no firm D call. Trimming removed 4 bases from V and 3 bases from J, with 24 bases in between. Germline lookup yields CDR1 SGHDN and CDR2 FVKESK. This CDR3 region has 19 residues. The CDR3, as DNA: TGTGCCAGCAGCCCCAGGATTGATCCGATCTGGAAGGACACCGGGGAGCTGTTTTTT. As protein: CASSPRIDPIWKDTGELFF. The full variable domain, rest sourced from reference TRBV14 and TRBJ2-2, is EAGVTQFPSHSVIEKGQTVTLRCDPISGHDNLYWYRRVMGKEIKFLLHFVKESKQDESGMPNNRFLAERTGGTYSTLKVQPAELEDSGVYFCASSPRIDPIWKDTGELFFGEGSRLTVL.

CDR3 residues: CASSRDGLYNSPLHF. CDR3 coding DNA: TGCGCCAGCAGCCGGGACGGTCTTTATAATTCACCCCTCCACTTT. The genes are TRBV5-1 and TRBJ1-6; D perhaps matches TRBD1 (5 bases). Germline V gene lookup returns CDR1 SGHRS and CDR2 YFSETQ. V was cut by 4 bases and J by 4 bases, with 12 bases left in between. CDR3 length: 15 amino acids.

The rearrangement joins TRBV28 to TRBJ1-6; TRBD1 matches at 7 bases. The CDR3 covers 13 residues. CDR1 and CDR2 from the germline V gene are MDHEN and SYDVKM. The ends lost 7 bases at V and 9 bases at J; junction bases unmatched: 6. CDR3 sequence reads: CASTTGRRSPLHF. CDR3 nucleotides: TGTGCCAGCACGACAGGGCGGCGTTCACCCCTCCACTTT.

This clone has more than one count but fewer than ten. The chain is built from TRBV6-1 and TRBJ2-7; D gene ambiguous. The CDR3 consists of 15 residues. Germline CDR1 reads MNHNS; CDR2 reads SASEGT. With 0 bases removed from V and 0 bases from J, the gap between germline ends came to 9 bases. As DNA, the CDR3 is TGTGCCAGCAGTGAAGCACTTAAACACTCCTACGAGCAGTACTTC. Its protein is CASSEALKHSYEQYF.

V is TRBV19 and J is TRBJ2-1; 9 bases match TRBD1. There are 15 residues in the CDR3. Germline V lookup: CDR1 LNHDA, CDR2 SQIVND (reference sequence). The junction had 11 bases not matched to a gene; V was cut back by 6 bases and J by 8 bases. The CDR3 nucleotides read TGTGCCAGTAGACGAGGACAGGGGCAGGCCGATGAGCAGTTCTTC. It codes for CASRRGQGQADEQFF.

This clone appeared a few times. This chain joins TRBV18 and TRBJ1-2; D is ambiguous. Germline CDR1 is KGHSH and CDR2 is LQKENI. The CDR3 totals 15 residues. V dropped 5 bases and J dropped 4 bases, with 17 bases sitting between them. CDR3 DNA: TGTGCCAGCTCATCAGAGTGGGAGAGAGCCTATGGCTACACCTTC. It codes for CASSSEWERAYGYTF.